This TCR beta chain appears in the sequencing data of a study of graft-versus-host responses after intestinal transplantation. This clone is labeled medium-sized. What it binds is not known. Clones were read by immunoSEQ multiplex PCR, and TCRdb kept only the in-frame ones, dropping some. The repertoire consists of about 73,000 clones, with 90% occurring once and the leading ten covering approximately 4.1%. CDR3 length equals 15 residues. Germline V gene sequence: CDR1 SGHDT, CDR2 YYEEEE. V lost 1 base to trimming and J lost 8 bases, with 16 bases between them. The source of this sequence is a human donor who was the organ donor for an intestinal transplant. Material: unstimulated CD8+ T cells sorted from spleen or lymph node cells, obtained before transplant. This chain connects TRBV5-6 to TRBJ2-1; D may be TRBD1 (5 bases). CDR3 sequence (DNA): TGTGCCAGCAGCTTGCTCCCTGGGGCGGTGTATGAGCAGTTCTTC. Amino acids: CASSLLPGAVYEQFF.